This T cell receptor beta chain was captured in a study of blood T cell repertoires in COVID-19. Repertoires were generated with immunoSEQ multiplex PCR, while TCRdb's copy carries only in-frame clones and drops some. This table has about 280,000 clones, more than 75% appearing once. There are 16 residues in the CDR3. The germline gives CDR1 KGHSH, CDR2 LQKENI. The V end lost 3 bases, the J end lost 1 base, and 15 bases lay between the germline ends. This clone was detected once. The J gene is TRBJ2-5, the V gene TRBV18; perhaps TRBD1 as D (6 bases). The source material was peripheral blood. The origin of this receptor is a woman aged 25 to 39 who had recovered from COVID-19. The CDR3 bases are TGTGCCAGCTCACCTATAACAAGGGGGAGCCAAGAGACCCAGTACTTC. Translation: CASSPITRGSQETQYF. The complete variable domain, with remaining parts taken from reference TRBV18 and TRBJ2-5, reads NAGVMQNPRHLVRRRGQEARLRCSPMKGHSHVYWYRQLPEEGLKFMVYLQKENIIDESGMPKERFSAEFPKEGPSILRIQQVVRGDSAAYFCASSPITRGSQETQYFGPGTRLLVL.